This T cell receptor beta chain was obtained from a study of T cell responses to AZD1222 COVID-19 vaccine. This clone ranks as medium-sized. Sequencing was performed with immunoSEQ multiplex PCR; in TCRdb, only in-frame clones are kept and a portion is missing. Counted here are almost 80,000 clones, roughly 87% occurring once; the ten biggest clones make up under 25%. Germline lookup yields CDR1 SGHAT and CDR2 FQNNGV. V was cut by 5 bases and J by 4 bases, with 21 bases left in between. The CDR3 sequence is 16 residues long. The chain carries TRBV11-2 and TRBJ2-7; D is uncertain. The sequenced sample was peripheral blood, obtained on day 0 of AZD1222 vaccination. The clonotype was recovered from an adult in good health. In DNA, the CDR3 is TGTGCCAGCAGCCCCAGATCGGCTTCTGGTGGGTACGAGCAGTACTTC. It specifies CASSPRSASGGYEQYF.